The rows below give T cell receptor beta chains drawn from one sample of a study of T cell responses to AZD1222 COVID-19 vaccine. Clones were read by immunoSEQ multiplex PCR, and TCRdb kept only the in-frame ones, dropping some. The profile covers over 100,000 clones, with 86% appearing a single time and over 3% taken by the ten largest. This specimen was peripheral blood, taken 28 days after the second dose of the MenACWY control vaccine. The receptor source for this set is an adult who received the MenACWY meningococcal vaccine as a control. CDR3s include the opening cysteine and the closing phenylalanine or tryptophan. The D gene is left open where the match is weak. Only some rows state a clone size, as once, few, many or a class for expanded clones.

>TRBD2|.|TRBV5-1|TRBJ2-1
CASSLTGTSGGGKFF
TGCGCCAGCAGCTTAACCGGGACTAGCGGAGGAGGGAAGTTCTTC
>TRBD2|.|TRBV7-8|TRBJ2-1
CASSSDGLAGGQNEQFF
TGTGCCAGCAGCTCGGACGGACTAGCGGGGGGGCAAAATGAGCAGTTCTTC
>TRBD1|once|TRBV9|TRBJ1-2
CASSPREGAYDYGYTF
TGTGCCAGCAGCCCCAGGGAGGGGGCTTACGACTATGGCTACACCTTC
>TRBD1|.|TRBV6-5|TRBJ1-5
CASHDRGGNQPQHF
TGTGCCAGCCATGACAGGGGTGGAAATCAGCCCCAGCATTTT
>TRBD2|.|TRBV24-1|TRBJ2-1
CATTSSGGYNEQFF
TGTGCCACCACCTCTAGCGGCGGATACAATGAGCAGTTCTTC
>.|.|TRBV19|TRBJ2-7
CASSIATVVLDEQYF
TGTGCCAGTAGTATAGCGACGGTAGTTCTCGACGAGCAGTACTTC
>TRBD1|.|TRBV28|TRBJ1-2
CASRTGGEGYTF
TGTGCCAGCAGAACAGGGGGTGAGGGCTACACCTTC
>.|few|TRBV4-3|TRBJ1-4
CASSQAGPGSATNEKLFF
TGCGCCAGCAGCCAAGCGGGTCCAGGGAGCGCAACTAATGAAAAACTGTTTTTT
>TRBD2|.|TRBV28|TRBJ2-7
CASSGMGTSGEEYF
TGTGCCAGCAGTGGGATGGGGACTAGCGGGGAAGAGTACTTC
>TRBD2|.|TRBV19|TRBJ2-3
CASRGAGASTDTQYF
TGTGCCAGTAGGGGAGCGGGGGCCAGCACAGATACGCAGTATTTT
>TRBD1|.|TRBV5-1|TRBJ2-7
CASSWGTGNSYEQYF
TGCGCCAGCAGCTGGGGGACAGGGAACTCCTACGAGCAGTACTTC
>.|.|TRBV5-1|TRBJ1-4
CASSLGSSHATNEKLFF
TGCGCCAGCAGCTTGGGTTCCTCACACGCAACTAATGAAAAACTGTTTTTT
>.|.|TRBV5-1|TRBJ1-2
CASNPQVGIGGYTF
TGCGCCAGCAACCCACAGGTGGGGATAGGGGGCTACACCTTC
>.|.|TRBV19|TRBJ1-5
CASRSGNSNQPQHF
TGTGCCAGTAGAAGTGGGAATAGCAATCAGCCCCAGCATTTT
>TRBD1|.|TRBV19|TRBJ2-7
CASTPTGWIAYEQYF
TGTGCCAGTACCCCGACAGGGTGGATCGCCTACGAGCAGTACTTC
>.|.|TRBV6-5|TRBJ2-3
CAVSWGSSTDTQYF
TGTGCCGTCTCCTGGGGGTCTAGCACAGATACGCAGTATTTT
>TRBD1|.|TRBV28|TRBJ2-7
CASSRQGARSYEQYF
TGTGCCAGCAGCCGACAGGGGGCCCGTTCCTACGAGCAGTACTTC
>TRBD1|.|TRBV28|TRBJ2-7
CASSLRTGERYF
TGTGCCAGCAGCCTACGTACAGGGGAACGGTACTTC
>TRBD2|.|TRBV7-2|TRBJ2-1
CASSLDRGGHNEQFF
TGTGCCAGCAGCTTAGACCGGGGGGGCCACAATGAGCAGTTCTTC
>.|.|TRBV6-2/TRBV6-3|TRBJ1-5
CASSYSTGPQHF
TGTGCCAGCAGTTACTCGACCGGGCCCCAGCATTTT
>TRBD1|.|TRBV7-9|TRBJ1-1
CASSWAQGANTEAFF
TGTGCCAGCAGCTGGGCGCAGGGGGCGAACACTGAAGCTTTCTTT
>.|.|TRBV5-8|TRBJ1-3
CARVHGEWGNTIYF
TGTGCCAGAGTTCATGGGGAGTGGGGAAACACCATATATTTT
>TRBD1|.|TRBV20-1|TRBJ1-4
CSASQGQINEKLFF
TGCAGTGCTAGTCAGGGACAGATTAATGAAAAACTGTTTTTT
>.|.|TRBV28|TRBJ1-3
CASELGETGNTIYF
TGTGCCAGCGAGTTGGGGGAAACTGGAAACACCATATATTTT
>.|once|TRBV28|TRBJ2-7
CFLTGPGYEQYF
TGTTTTCTTACAGGGCCCGGTTACGAGCAGTACTTC